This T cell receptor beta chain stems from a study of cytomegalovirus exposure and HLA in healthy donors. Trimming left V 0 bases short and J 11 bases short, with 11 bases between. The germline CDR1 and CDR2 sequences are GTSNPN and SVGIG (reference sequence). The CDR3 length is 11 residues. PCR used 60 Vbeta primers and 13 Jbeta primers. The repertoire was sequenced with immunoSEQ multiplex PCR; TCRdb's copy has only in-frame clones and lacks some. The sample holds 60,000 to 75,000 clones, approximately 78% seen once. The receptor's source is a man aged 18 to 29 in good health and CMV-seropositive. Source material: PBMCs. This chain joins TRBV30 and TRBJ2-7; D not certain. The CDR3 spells CAWSVQNLKYF. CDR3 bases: TGTGCCTGGAGTGTACAGAATCTTAAGTACTTC.